Listed here are 8 T cell receptor beta chains from one sample, sequenced in a study of identical twins. TCRdb reprocessed the 5' RACE reads via MiXCR and lists one record per CDR3 protein. The sample includes 1.5 million to 2 million distinct CDR3 sequences, under 35% of them seen just once. Sequencing input: cord blood. These receptors were obtained from a newborn girl in good health.

As concerns this clonotype: A junction end diverges from the germline sequence, so it may reflect a read error. V is TRBV6-5 and J is TRBJ2-7; 7 bases agree with TRBD2. The germline CDR1 and CDR2 sequences are MNHEY and SVGAGI. The CDR3 covers 14 residues. The CDR3 region is CASSKPGTNYGQYF. CDR3 in DNA: TGTGCCAGCAGCAAACCCGGGACTAACTACGGGCAGTACTTC.

This clonotype was seen only a few times. The chain combines TRBV2 with TRBJ2-7; 12 nucleotides align to TRBD1. Matching the DNA end better, TRBJ2-4 makes the J call doubtful. This CDR3 is 13 amino acids long. Looked up from germline, CDR1 is SNHLY and CDR2 is FYNNEI. The CDR3 protein is CASSGTGGNIQYF. For the CDR3, the DNA is TGTGCCAGCAGCGGGACAGGGGGCAACATTCAGTACTTC.

The chain couples TRBV28 to TRBJ2-4, with 15 positions matching TRBD2. The CDR3 is 17 residues long. Germline V gene data show CDR1 as MDHEN and CDR2 as SYDVKM. With V trimmed by 10 bases and J by 0 bases, 7 bases remained unmatched. The CDR3, as DNA: TGTGCCACCAGGACTAGCGGGAGGGCCAGAGCCAAAAACATTCAGTACTTC. It translates to CATRTSGRARAKNIQYF.

This clonotype was detected only a few times. This chain links TRBV7-2 with TRBJ2-7, with TRBD2 matching over 10 bases. V gave up 1 base and J gave up 2 bases; unmatched junction bases: 8. The germline V gene has CDR1 SGHTA and CDR2 FQGNSA. The CDR3 covers 17 residues. CDR3 loop: CASSLEIRAGGPYEQYF. In DNA form, the CDR3 reads TGTGCCAGCAGCTTAGAAATAAGAGCGGGAGGGCCCTACGAGCAGTACTTC.

Notes on this clonotype: One end of the junction varies from germline; a read error may be responsible. The J gene is TRBJ2-3, the V gene TRBV6-6; TRBD1 is a possible D gene (5 bases). The germline CDR1 and CDR2 sequences are MNHNY and SVGAGI (reference sequence). This CDR3 is built from 12 residues. The CDR3 protein is CASRALTGTQYF. The CDR3 DNA is TGTGCCAGCAGGGCCCTCACAGGTACGCAGTATTTT.

The genes are TRBV3-1 and TRBJ2-5; TRBD2 agrees at 7 bases. V shed 3 bases and J 4 bases; nucleotides not matched to a gene: 5. The CDR3 is 14 amino acids. Germline V gives CDR1 LGHDT, CDR2 YNNKEL (reference sequence). The DNA of the CDR3 is TGTGCCAGCAGCCAGTACGGACTAGGAGAGACCCAGTACTTC. Its translation is CASSQYGLGETQYF.

This clonotype was seen more than once but under ten times. This chain uses TRBV20-1 with TRBJ1-2; D is ambiguous. Germline CDR1 and CDR2: DFQATT and SNEGSKA (reference sequence). V lost 3 bases and J 0 bases, leaving 17 bases between the germline ends. CDR3 length: 16 amino acids. The CDR3 sequence is CSARLTRQPANYGYTF. As DNA, the CDR3 is TGCAGTGCTAGGCTAACGAGGCAGCCAGCTAACTATGGCTACACCTTC.

With regard to this clonotype: Just one base apart from a much larger clone, this may be a read error. V usage is TRBV29-1 and J usage is TRBJ2-7, with a weak D call TRBD2 (5 bases). Germline CDR1 SQVTM, CDR2 ANQGSEA. The CDR3 runs 15 residues. The CDR3 spells CSVKAQERSSHEQYF. In DNA form, the CDR3 reads TGCAGCGTCAAGGCGCAAGAGCGGAGCTCCCACGAGCAGTACTTC.